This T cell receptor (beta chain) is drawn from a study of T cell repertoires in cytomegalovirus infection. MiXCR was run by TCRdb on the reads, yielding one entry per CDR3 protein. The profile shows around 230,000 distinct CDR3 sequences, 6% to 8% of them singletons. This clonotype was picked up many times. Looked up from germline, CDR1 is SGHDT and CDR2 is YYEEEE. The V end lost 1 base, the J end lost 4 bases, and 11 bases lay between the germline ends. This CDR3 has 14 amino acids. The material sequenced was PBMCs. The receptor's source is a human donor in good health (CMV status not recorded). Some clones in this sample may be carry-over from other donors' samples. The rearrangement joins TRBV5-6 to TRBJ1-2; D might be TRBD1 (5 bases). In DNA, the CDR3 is TGTGCCAGCAGCTTGAGGGGAACTACCTATGGCTACACCTTC. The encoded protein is CASSLRGTTYGYTF.